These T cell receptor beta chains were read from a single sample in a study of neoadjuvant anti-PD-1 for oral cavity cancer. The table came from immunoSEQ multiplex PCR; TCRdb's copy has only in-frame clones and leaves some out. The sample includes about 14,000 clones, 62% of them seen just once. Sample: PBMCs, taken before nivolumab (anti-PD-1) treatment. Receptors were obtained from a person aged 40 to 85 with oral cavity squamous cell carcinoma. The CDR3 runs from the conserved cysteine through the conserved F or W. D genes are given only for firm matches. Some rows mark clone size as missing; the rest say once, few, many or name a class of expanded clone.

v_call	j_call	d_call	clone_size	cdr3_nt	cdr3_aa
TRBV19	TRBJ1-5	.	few	TGTGCCAGTAGTTATGGACACCTCCTGGCAAATCAGCCCCAGCATTTT	CASSYGHLLANQPQHF
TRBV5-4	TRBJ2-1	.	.	TGTGCCAGCAGCTTGGCCTCCTACAATGAGCAGTTCTTC	CASSLASYNEQFF
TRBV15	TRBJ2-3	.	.	TGTGCCACCAGCAGCGGGCGAACCACAGATACGCAGTATTTT	CATSSGRTTDTQYF
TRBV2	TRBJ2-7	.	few	TGTGCCAGCAGTGCGCAGTCATACGAGCAGTACTTC	CASSAQSYEQYF
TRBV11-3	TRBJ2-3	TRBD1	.	TGTGCCAGCAGCACTGGGACAGGGACATCAGATACGCAGTATTTT	CASSTGTGTSDTQYF
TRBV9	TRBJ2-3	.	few	TGTGCCAGCAGCGTAGCCGGTGATACGCAGTATTTT	CASSVAGDTQYF
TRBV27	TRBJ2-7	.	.	TGTGCCAGCAGCGCGCACAGAAACCGAGGGTTAAGAGTCCACTACGAGCAGTACTTC	CASSAHRNRGLRVHYEQYF
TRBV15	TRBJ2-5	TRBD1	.	TGTGCCACCAGCAGCGGATCAGGGGGCCAAGAGACCCAGTACTTC	CATSSGSGGQETQYF
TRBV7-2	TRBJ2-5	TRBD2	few	TGTGCCAGCAGCAAGGGACTAGCGGGGGGGCAGGAGACCCAGTACTTC	CASSKGLAGGQETQYF
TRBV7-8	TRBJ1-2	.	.	TGTGCCAGCAGCTCCCCCGGGCGGGTCTATGGCTACACCTTC	CASSSPGRVYGYTF
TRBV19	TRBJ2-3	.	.	TGTGCCAGTAGTCCAGGGCTGGGAAGCACAGATACGCAGTATTTT	CASSPGLGSTDTQYF
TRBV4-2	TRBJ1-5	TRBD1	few	TGTGCCAGCAGCCAAGAAGAAGGGGGCGGGCTGAGGCAGCCCCAGCATTTT	CASSQEEGGGLRQPQHF
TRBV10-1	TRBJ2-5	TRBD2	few	TGCGCCAGCAGTGAGGGGGCGGGAGAGGAGGAGACCCAGTACTTC	CASSEGAGEEETQYF
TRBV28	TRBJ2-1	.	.	TGTGCCAGCAGCCCGAGAGGGAGTTCCTACAATGAGCAGTTCTTC	CASSPRGSSYNEQFF
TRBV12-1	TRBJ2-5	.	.	TGTGCCAGCAGCTTTGAGTGGGACCGGGAGACCCAGTACTTC	CASSFEWDRETQYF
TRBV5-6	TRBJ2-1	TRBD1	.	TGTGCCAGCAGCCTGAGGACAGGGGCCCCGCTTAGTACCTACAATGAGCAGTTCTTC	CASSLRTGAPLSTYNEQFF
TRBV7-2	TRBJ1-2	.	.	TGTGCCAGCAGCCCTTCCCTGGCAGGGGCGGGAGGGGGCTACACCTTC	CASSPSLAGAGGGYTF
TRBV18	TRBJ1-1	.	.	TGTGCCAGCTCACCACAGCAGGCGGCTGAAGCTTTCTTT	CASSPQQAAEAFF
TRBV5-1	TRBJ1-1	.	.	TGCGCCAGCAGCTTGGCCGGGACACACACTGAAGCTTTCTTT	CASSLAGTHTEAFF
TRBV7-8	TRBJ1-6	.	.	TGTGCCAGCAGCTTAAGTGAACACGCGACGATAAATTCACCCCTCCACTTT	CASSLSEHATINSPLHF
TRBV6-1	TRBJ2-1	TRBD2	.	TGTGCCAGCAGTGTTACGGGGCGGGAGGAGCAGTTCTTC	CASSVTGREEQFF
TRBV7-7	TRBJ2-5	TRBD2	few	TGTGCCAGCAGCCCGGGAGGCCTCGGAACCCAGTACTTC	CASSPGGLGTQYF
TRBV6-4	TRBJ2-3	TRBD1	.	TGTGCCAGCAGTGACACAGGGGGATCAGATACGCAGTATTTT	CASSDTGGSDTQYF
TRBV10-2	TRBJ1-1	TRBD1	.	TGCGCCAGCACTTTGGACAGGTCTCATGAAGCTTTCTTT	CASTLDRSHEAFF
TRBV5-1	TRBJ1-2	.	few	TGCGCCAGCAGCTTGGCCGTGTGGACAGCCGGTGGGGGCTACACCTTC	CASSLAVWTAGGGYTF
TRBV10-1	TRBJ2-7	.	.	TGCGCCAGCAGCAGCGGACCCCACGAGCAGTACTTC	CASSSGPHEQYF
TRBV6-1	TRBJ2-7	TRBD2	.	TGTGCCAGTTACTATGGACTAGCGGGGTACTACGAGCAGTACTTC	CASYYGLAGYYEQYF
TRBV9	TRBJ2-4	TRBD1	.	TGTGCCAGCAGCGGCGACAGGGGGTTAGCCAAAAACATTCAGTACTTC	CASSGDRGLAKNIQYF
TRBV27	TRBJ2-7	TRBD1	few	TGTGCCAGCAGAAGGACAGGGAACTACGAGCAGTACTTC	CASRRTGNYEQYF
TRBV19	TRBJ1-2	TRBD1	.	TGTGCCAGTAAGGGACAGGTCGACCGTTATGGCTACACCTTC	CASKGQVDRYGYTF
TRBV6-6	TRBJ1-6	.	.	TGTGCCAGCAGTCCCCGGGACCGTTCACCCCTCCACTTT	CASSPRDRSPLHF
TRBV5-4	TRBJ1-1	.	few	TGTGCCAGCAGCTTAAATGGTCAACCCGAAGCTTTCTTT	CASSLNGQPEAFF
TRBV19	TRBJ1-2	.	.	TGTGCCAGCTCCGAACCGCCCTCCTATGGCTACACCTTC	CASSEPPSYGYTF
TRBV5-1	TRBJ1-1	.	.	TGCGCCAGCAGCTTGAGTACAGGGCTCGCTGAAGCTTTCTTT	CASSLSTGLAEAFF
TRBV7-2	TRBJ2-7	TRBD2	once	TGTGCCAGCAGCACCGGGACTAGCGGGAGGGCCTTAAACGAGCAGTACTTC	CASSTGTSGRALNEQYF
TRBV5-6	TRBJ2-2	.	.	TGTGCCAGCAGCCCCCCTGGGAGGCCCGGGGAGCTGTTTTTT	CASSPPGRPGELFF
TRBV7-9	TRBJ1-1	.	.	TGTGCCAGCAGCTTTTTGGGGGGAGGAGCTGAAGCTTTCTTT	CASSFLGGGAEAFF
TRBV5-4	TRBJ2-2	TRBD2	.	TGTGCCAGCAGCTTGGCCTTGGGCGGGGGACTCGCCGGGGAGCTGTTTTTT	CASSLALGGGLAGELFF
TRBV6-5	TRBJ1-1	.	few	TGTGCCAGCAGTTACTCGATTCTGGGGAACACTGAAGCTTTCTTT	CASSYSILGNTEAFF
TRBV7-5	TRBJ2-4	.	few	TGTGCCAGAAGCTTAGGAGGTCGAGCCAAAAACATTCAGTACTTC	CARSLGGRAKNIQYF
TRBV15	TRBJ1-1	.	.	TGTGCCACCAGCCCTAGCGACTCCCCATCCACTGAAGCTTTCTTT	CATSPSDSPSTEAFF
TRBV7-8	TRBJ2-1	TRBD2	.	TGTGCCAGCAGCCCCGAACTAGCGGGGGCGAGGAATGAGCAGTTCTTC	CASSPELAGARNEQFF
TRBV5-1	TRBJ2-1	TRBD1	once	TGCGCCAGCAGCTACCCAGGACAGGGGCTTTTCTTC	CASSYPGQGLFF
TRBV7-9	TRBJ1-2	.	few	TGTGCCAGCAGCTTACACGGTGGCTACACCTTC	CASSLHGGYTF
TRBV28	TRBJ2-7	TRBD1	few	TGTGCCAGCAGTTCCATTCCGGGACAGGGTTCCTACGAGCAGTACTTC	CASSSIPGQGSYEQYF